A single sample gave rise to the 17 T cell receptor beta chains below, sequenced in a study of cytomegalovirus exposure and HLA in healthy donors. 60 Vbeta and 13 Jbeta primers were used in PCR. Assay: immunoSEQ multiplex PCR; the TCRdb copy retains only in-frame clones and omits some. The profile shows some 190,000 clones, approximately 80% of them singletons. Sample: PBMCs. The receptors originated from a man between 18 and 35 years old in good health and CMV-seronegative.

The V gene is TRBV19, the J gene TRBJ2-3; 10 bases match TRBD2. CDR1 is LNHDA, CDR2 SQIVND, per germline (reference sequence). CDR3 length: 18 residues. Trimming took 1 base from V and 0 from J; bases not matched to a gene: 7. As DNA, the CDR3 is TGTGCCAGTAGTATAGGGACTAGCGGAGCGATGAGCACAGATACGCAGTATTTT. Translated, it gives CASSIGTSGAMSTDTQYF.

The CDR3, as DNA: TGTGCCAGCTCTCCAGATAGCAATCAGCCCCAGCATTTT. Encoded protein: CASSPDSNQPQHF. V and J are TRBV7-9 and TRBJ1-5; D gene ambiguous. V lost 8 bases, J lost 0 bases, and 8 bases lay in between. The germline V gene has CDR1 SEHNR and CDR2 FQNEAQ (reference sequence). The CDR3 spans 13 residues.

This sequence joins TRBV7-2 and TRBJ1-5; D may be TRBD1 (5 bases). V lost 4 bases and J lost 3, with 13 bases in between. The CDR3 has 15 residues. The V gene's germline CDR1 is SGHTA and CDR2 FQGNSA. In DNA form, the CDR3 reads TGTGCCAGCAGCTCCGCTTGGGGGGACAATCAGCCCCAGCATTTT. This translates into CASSSAWGDNQPQHF.

In the case of this clone: At the DNA level, this CDR3 is encoded by other sequences in the same sample as well. The V call is TRBV10-1, the J call TRBJ2-7; tentatively, D is TRBD2 (5 bases). This CDR3 comprises 13 residues. V lost 5 bases, J lost 2 bases, and 10 bases lay in between. Germline values: CDR1 WNHNN, CDR2 SYGVQD (reference sequence). The CDR3 loop is CASSPSSAYEQYF. CDR3 DNA: TGCGCCAGCAGTCCAAGTAGCGCCTACGAGCAGTACTTC.

This rearrangement joins TRBV19 to TRBJ2-4; D might be TRBD2 (5 bases). V shed 3 bases and J shed 2 bases, with 11 bases lying between them. The CDR3 loop spans 15 amino acids. Germline CDR1 is LNHDA and CDR2 is SQIVND (reference sequence). CDR3 protein: CASSITGFPKNIQYF. In DNA form, the CDR3 reads TGTGCCAGTAGTATCACGGGGTTTCCCAAAAACATTCAGTACTTC.

The gene calls are TRBV19 and TRBJ2-1; TRBD1 matches at 8 bases. V lost 5 bases to trimming and J lost 0 bases; unmatched junction nucleotides: 6. This CDR3 comprises 16 residues. Germline V gives CDR1 LNHDA, CDR2 SQIVND (reference sequence). This CDR3 reads CASSGQGLRSYNEQFF. The CDR3 DNA reads as TGTGCCAGTAGTGGACAGGGTCTCCGCTCCTACAATGAGCAGTTCTTC.

This clone has only a few counts. At one boundary the junction diverges from the germline segment, which might be a read error. The CDR3: CASSLKGAGVEKLFF. CDR3 DNA sequence: TGTGCTAGCAGCTTAAAGGGGGCCGGGGTCGAAAAACTGTTTTTT. The chain links TRBV7-7 to TRBJ1-4; 7 bases are a match to TRBD1. Germline loops: CDR1 SSHAT, CDR2 FNYEAQ (reference sequence). This CDR3 contains 15 residues. Combining the CDR3 with reference TRBV7-7 and TRBJ1-4 gives the whole variable domain GAGVSQSPRYKVTKRGQDVTLRCDPISSHATLYWYQQALGQGPEFLTYFNYEAQPDKSGLPSDRFSAERPEGSISTLTIQRTEQRDSAMYRCASSLKGAGVEKLFFGSGTQLSVL.

This clone occurred a few times. This chain links TRBV6-5 with TRBJ2-7; 7 bases match TRBD2. The CDR3 is made up of 11 amino acids. Germline loops: CDR1 MNHEY, CDR2 SVGAGI. V lost 6 bases and J lost 10; bases outside the gene matches: 6. CDR3 amino acids: CASRKRGEQYF. The DNA for the CDR3 is TGTGCCAGCAGAAAACGGGGGGAACAGTACTTC.

The DNA of the CDR3 is TGTGCCAGCAGCAGCGGGACTAGCGGGAGCTCCTACAATGAGCAGTTCTTC. It is translated as CASSSGTSGSSYNEQFF. The chain employs TRBV7-9 and TRBJ2-1; TRBD2 aligns across 14 bases. J gave up 0 bases and V 5 bases, and 3 bases lay outside the gene matches. This CDR3 comprises 17 residues. The V gene's germline CDR1 is SEHNR and CDR2 FQNEAQ (reference sequence).

The CDR3 DNA follows: TGTGCCAGCAGTGAAGCCCTGGGGATAGCGGGAGACGAGCAGTACTTC. Residues: CASSEALGIAGDEQYF. The chain links TRBV6-1 to TRBJ2-7, with TRBD2 matching over 9 bases. The CDR3 covers 16 residues. Germline values: CDR1 MNHNS, CDR2 SASEGT. V lost 0 bases and J lost 5; bases outside the gene matches: 8.

The chain employs TRBV7-8 and TRBJ1-2, with TRBD1 identical over 8 bases. The CDR3 length is 14 residues. The germline V gene encodes CDR1 SGHVS and CDR2 FQNEAQ. V was pared by 5 bases and J by 5 bases, with 7 bases of the junction left unmatched. The CDR3 spells CASSPTGVWYGYTF. For the CDR3, the DNA is TGTGCCAGCAGCCCGACAGGGGTTTGGTATGGCTACACCTTC.

The sample holds one count of this clone. This chain connects TRBV5-1 to TRBJ2-5; no reliable D call. Germline V gives CDR1 SGHRS, CDR2 YFSETQ. V shed 4 bases and J shed 5 bases, with 12 bases lying between them. CDR3 size: 13 residues. The CDR3 nucleotides read TGCGCCAGCAGCCCGGGTCATGGCGAGACCCAGTACTTC. Amino acids: CASSPGHGETQYF.

The rearrangement links TRBV2 to TRBJ2-2; 7 bases map to TRBD1. The CDR3 is 15 amino acids. CDR1 is SNHLY and CDR2 is FYNNEI in the germline V gene. The V segment lost 1 base and the J segment 4 bases; nucleotides outside the gene matches: 3. DNA of the CDR3: TGTGCCAGCAGTGAAGAGGGGGCGAGCACCGGGGAGCTGTTTTTT. As protein: CASSEEGASTGELFF.

The gene calls are TRBV4-1 and TRBJ2-4, with D unresolved. V was cut by 0 bases and J by 1 base, with 4 bases left in between. Looked up from germline, CDR1 is MGHRA and CDR2 is YSYEKL. This CDR3 is 14 amino acids long. In nucleotides, the CDR3 is TGCGCCAGCAGCCAAGACCAGGCCAAAAACATTCAGTACTTC. Residues: CASSQDQAKNIQYF.

The chain uses TRBV7-6 and TRBJ1-2, with D uncertain. The V end lost 5 bases, the J end lost 1 base, and 8 bases lay between the germline ends. Germline V gene lookup returns CDR1 SGHVS and CDR2 FNYEAQ. The CDR3 extends over 13 amino acids. The CDR3 is CASSPAGNYGYTF. The CDR3 DNA sequence: TGTGCCAGCAGCCCAGCGGGTAACTATGGCTACACCTTC. The full variable domain, with the rest looked up from reference TRBV7-6 and TRBJ1-2, is GAGVSQSPRYKVTKRGQDVALRCDPISGHVSLYWYRQALGQGPEFLTYFNYEAQQDKSGLPNDRFSAERPEGSISTLTIQRTEQRDSAMYRCASSPAGNYGYTFGSGTRLTVV.

This chain uses TRBV28 with TRBJ2-5; 10 bases line up with TRBD2. Germline V CDR1 and CDR2: MDHEN, SYDVKM. The CDR3 totals 14 residues. Trimming took 10 bases from V and 1 from J; bases not matched to a gene: 6. In nucleotides, the CDR3 is TGTGCCACCCGGACTAGCGGTTCCCAAGAGACCCAGTACTTC. Its translation: CATRTSGSQETQYF.

The gene calls are TRBV6-8 and TRBJ2-3; TRBD2 matches at 7 bases. The V and J ends lost 8 bases and 5 bases, in that order; junction bases with no gene match: 16. The V gene's germline CDR1 is MNHGY and CDR2 SAAAGT. CDR3 length equals 16 residues. DNA of the CDR3: TGTGCCAGCCTTCAGCGGGGATCGTGCAGTGGAGATACGCAGTATTTT. It codes for CASLQRGSCSGDTQYF.